Listed here are 14 T cell receptor beta chains from one sample, sequenced in a study of blood T cell repertoires in COVID-19. This table comes from immunoSEQ multiplex PCR, and its TCRdb copy is limited to in-frame clones, with some not included. The data show 85,000 to 100,000 clones, about 76% seen once. The sample taken for sequencing was peripheral blood. Every receptor here comes from a human donor in a cohort sampled during active COVID-19.

The chain employs TRBV21-1 and TRBJ2-1; the table calls TRBD2, which could not be checked here. TRBV21-1 constitutes a pseudogene. This CDR3 comprises 18 residues. For the CDR3, the DNA is TGTGCCAGCAGCAAAGTCACTAGCGGGACTTCGCACTACAATGAGCAGTTCTTC. Its protein is CASSKVTSGTSHYNEQFF.

The table lists this clone with a count of one. V gene TRBV7-9 combines with J gene TRBJ2-3, with 8 bases that match TRBD2. The CDR3 has 15 amino acids. Germline V gives CDR1 SEHNR, CDR2 FQNEAQ (reference sequence). The V and J ends lost 5 bases and 2 bases, in that order; junction bases with no gene match: 6. As DNA, the CDR3 is TGTGCCAGCAGCCCGTCAGCGGGAGTCACAGATACGCAGTATTTT. Residues: CASSPSAGVTDTQYF.

The genes are TRBV19 and TRBJ2-5; D is possibly TRBD1 (6 bases). CDR1 is LNHDA and CDR2 is SQIVND in the germline V gene (reference sequence). Trimming shortened V by 1 base and J by 0 bases, and 12 bases separated the two germline ends. This CDR3 comprises 16 residues. This chain's CDR3 is CASSIVQGLYQETQYF. CDR3 in DNA: TGTGCCAGTAGTATAGTACAGGGATTGTACCAAGAGACCCAGTACTTC.

The gene calls are TRBV6-5 and TRBJ2-2; D possibly corresponds to TRBD1 (5 bases). The V gene's germline CDR1 is MNHEY and CDR2 SVGAGI. V gave up 5 bases and J gave up 4 bases, with 14 bases separating them. The CDR3 runs 15 residues. CDR3 sequence: CASSPQGLGTGELFF. The CDR3 DNA reads TGTGCCAGCAGTCCTCAGGGATTGGGCACCGGGGAGCTGTTTTTT.

This clone was picked up one time. The V gene is TRBV7-2, the J gene TRBJ2-3; 10 nucleotides line up with TRBD2. Germline loops: CDR1 SGHTA, CDR2 FQGNSA. The CDR3 runs to 16 residues. Trimming at V came to 6 bases and at J to 1 base, leaving 7 bases not matched to a gene. The CDR3 sequence: CASRRDSGRRTDTQYF. In DNA, the CDR3 is TGTGCCAGCAGGAGAGATAGCGGGAGGCGCACAGATACGCAGTATTTT.

The V gene is TRBV29-1, the J gene TRBJ1-1, with D perhaps TRBD1 (5 bases). Trimming removed 4 bases at V and 4 bases at J, with 22 bases between. CDR1 is SQVTM, CDR2 ANQGSEA, per germline. The CDR3 sequence is 16 residues long. CDR3 sequence reads: CSVVGRGKGVGTEAFF. DNA for the CDR3: TGCAGCGTTGTGGGCCGGGGGAAGGGTGTAGGCACTGAAGCTTTCTTT.

The chain carries TRBV5-1 and TRBJ1-6; D call uncertain. Trimming pared 4 bases from V and 0 bases from J, leaving 8 bases between. Germline V gives CDR1 SGHRS, CDR2 YFSETQ. CDR3 size: 15 residues. In DNA form, the CDR3 reads TGCGCCAGCAGCGCAGAAAGCTCCTATAATTCACCCCTCCACTTT. This gives the protein CASSAESSYNSPLHF.

This clone was picked up a small number of times. The chain is built from TRBV23-1 and TRBJ2-7; TRBD2 agrees at 14 bases. TRBV23-1 is labeled an ORF, and its function is uncertain. The CDR3 spans 16 residues. Trimming at V came to 2 bases and at J to 6 bases, leaving 6 bases not matched to a gene. CDR3 nucleotide sequence: TGCGCCAGCAGTCAACCGGGACTAGCGGGAGTATCCGAGCAGTACTTC. This encodes CASSQPGLAGVSEQYF.

The V and J genes are TRBV3-1 (or the pseudogene TRBV3-2) and TRBJ2-2; a possible D gene is TRBD2 (6 bases). The CDR3 contains 16 residues. Germline V gene sequence: CDR1 LGHDT, CDR2 YNNKEL (reference sequence). V was cut by 3 bases and J by 3 bases, with 14 bases left in between. The DNA of the CDR3 is TGTGCCAGCAGCCAGTTCGGGGGTTCGGACACCGGGGAGCTGTTTTTT. Amino acids: CASSQFGGSDTGELFF.

The chain is built from TRBV9 and TRBJ2-2; 9 nucleotides match TRBD1. Trimming removed 0 bases from V and 0 bases from J; junction bases left unmatched: 0. Per germline, CDR1 SGDLS and CDR2 YYNGEE. The CDR3 runs to 16 residues. The CDR3 loop is CASSVGQGANTGELFF. The CDR3 bases are TGTGCCAGCAGCGTAGGACAGGGGGCGAACACCGGGGAGCTGTTTTTT.

The chain carries TRBV7-3 and TRBJ2-5; D call uncertain. The CDR3 covers 13 residues. Trimming pared 1 base from V and 3 bases from J, leaving 6 bases between. CDR1 is SGHTA, CDR2 FQGTGA, per germline. CDR3 in amino acids: CASSLSREETQYF. CDR3 bases: TGTGCCAGCAGCTTAAGCCGAGAAGAGACCCAGTACTTC.

This sequence joins TRBV5-6 and TRBJ2-7; the D is unclear. This CDR3 comprises 15 residues. CDR1 SGHDT and CDR2 YYEEEE come from the germline V gene. Trimming took 1 base from V and 3 from J, leaving 14 bases between them. This CDR3 reads CASSLFAELDYEQYF. The CDR3 DNA reads as TGTGCCAGCAGCTTGTTTGCTGAGCTCGACTACGAGCAGTACTTC.

This chain links TRBV7-8 with TRBJ2-1; 13 bases fit TRBD2. Germline lookup yields CDR1 SGHVS and CDR2 FQNEAQ. The length of the CDR3 is 16 residues. Germline trimming cut 6 bases from V and 2 bases from J; bases unmatched to any gene: 4. The CDR3 DNA is TGTGCCAGCAGATTACTAGCGGGAGGGACCTACAATGAGCAGTTCTTC. It codes for CASRLLAGGTYNEQFF.

This rearrangement joins TRBV5-1 to TRBJ2-7; 10 nucleotides agree with TRBD2. Trimming took 3 bases from V and 2 from J; bases not matched to a gene: 14. CDR1 SGHRS and CDR2 YFSETQ come from the germline V gene. This CDR3 is built from 18 residues. CDR3 DNA: TGCGCCAGCAGCTATGGGACTAGCGCCTCCACGCCTGCCTACGAGCAGTACTTC. Amino acids: CASSYGTSASTPAYEQYF.